These T cell receptor beta chains were read from a single sample in a study of T cell responses to AZD1222 COVID-19 vaccine. The table came from immunoSEQ multiplex PCR; TCRdb's copy has only in-frame clones and leaves some out. The sample holds 200,000 or so clones, about 86% seen once. Specimen: peripheral blood, collected on day 0 of AZD1222 vaccination. The receptor source for this set is an adult in good health. The CDR3 runs from the conserved cysteine through the conserved F or W. Fields, in order: V gene, D gene, CDR3 length, J gene, clone size, CDR3 DNA, CDR3 protein. A D gene is named only where the DNA matches it firmly. Some rows mark clone size as missing; the rest say once, few, many or name a class of expanded clone.

v_gene: TRBV18
d_gene: TRBD1
len: 16
j_gene: TRBJ2-2
abundance: .
CDR3nt: TGTGCCAGCTCACTCCTCGACAGGGTGAGCACCGGGGAGCTGTTTTTT
CDR3aa: CASSLLDRVSTGELFF

v_gene: TRBV4-2
d_gene: TRBD1
len: 15
j_gene: TRBJ2-7
abundance: .
CDR3nt: TGTGCCAGCAGCCAAGCACGGGACAGCTCCTACGAGCAGTACTTC
CDR3aa: CASSQARDSSYEQYF

v_gene: TRBV12-2
d_gene: .
len: 16
j_gene: TRBJ1-4
abundance: .
CDR3nt: .
CDR3aa: CASRWGTGSPNEKLFF

v_gene: TRBV20-1
d_gene: .
len: 11
j_gene: TRBJ1-2
abundance: once
CDR3nt: TGCAGTGCGGGGGACGGCTATGGCTACACCTTC
CDR3aa: CSAGDGYGYTF

v_gene: TRBV7-3
d_gene: .
len: 13
j_gene: TRBJ1-4
abundance: .
CDR3nt: TGTGCCAGCAGCTTAAAACGGGGGGAAAAACTGTTTTTT
CDR3aa: CASSLKRGEKLFF

v_gene: TRBV3-1/TRBV3-2
d_gene: TRBD1
len: 14
j_gene: TRBJ2-1
abundance: .
CDR3nt: TGTGCCAGCAGCCACGGGACAGGGGGCTATGAGCAGTTCTTC
CDR3aa: CASSHGTGGYEQFF

v_gene: TRBV24-1
d_gene: TRBD2
len: 17
j_gene: TRBJ2-2
abundance: .
CDR3nt: TGTGCCACCAGTGACCCCACTAGCGGGGGGGATGCCGGGGAGCTGTTTTTT
CDR3aa: CATSDPTSGGDAGELFF

v_gene: TRBV9
d_gene: .
len: 15
j_gene: TRBJ1-1
abundance: once
CDR3nt: TGTGCCAGCAGCGTAGGTGAGGGAGGGAACACTGAAGCTTTCTTT
CDR3aa: CASSVGEGGNTEAFF

v_gene: TRBV29-1
d_gene: .
len: 13
j_gene: TRBJ2-2
abundance: .
CDR3nt: TGCAGCGTTGACGAGCAGGTCACCGGGGAGCTGTTTTTT
CDR3aa: CSVDEQVTGELFF

v_gene: TRBV7-9
d_gene: .
len: 13
j_gene: TRBJ2-7
abundance: .
CDR3nt: TGTGCCAGCAGCCCTTGGGGGGCCTACGAGCAGTACTTC
CDR3aa: CASSPWGAYEQYF

v_gene: TRBV12-3/TRBV12-4
d_gene: .
len: 13
j_gene: TRBJ1-2
abundance: .
CDR3nt: TGTGCCAGCAGGCCTGGGAGAGCACGAGGCTACACCTTC
CDR3aa: CASRPGRARGYTF

v_gene: TRBV20-1
d_gene: .
len: 15
j_gene: TRBJ1-1
abundance: .
CDR3nt: TGCAGTGCTAGTAAGGGTGGCGCGCTGAACACTGAAGCTTTCTTT
CDR3aa: CSASKGGALNTEAFF

v_gene: TRBV7-6
d_gene: .
len: 13
j_gene: TRBJ1-3
abundance: .
CDR3nt: TGTGCCAGCAGCTTAGCAGGTGGAAACACCATATATTTT
CDR3aa: CASSLAGGNTIYF

v_gene: TRBV27
d_gene: TRBD1
len: 13
j_gene: TRBJ1-2
abundance: once
CDR3nt: TGTGCCAGCAGTAGACAGGGTAACTATGGCTACACCTTC
CDR3aa: CASSRQGNYGYTF

v_gene: TRBV7-2
d_gene: .
len: 13
j_gene: TRBJ2-1
abundance: .
CDR3nt: TGTGCCAGCAGCCTCACACCGAACAATGAGCAGTTCTTC
CDR3aa: CASSLTPNNEQFF